This TCR beta chain was identified during a study of blood T cell repertoires in COVID-19. Study-wide background: Sources were T cells, B-cell-depleted T cells, or PBMCs; the material itself was cDNA or gDNA.

Per the germline V gene, CDR1 is MDHEN and CDR2 is SYDVKM. After removal of 6 bases from V and 4 bases from J, the junction contained 15 bases not matched to a gene. The CDR3 length is 17 residues. The table came from immunoSEQ multiplex PCR; TCRdb's copy has only in-frame clones and leaves some out. The table shows about 410,000 clones, with over 85% occurring only once. Participant reports of clinical history set cohort assignment. Two negative PCRs, clearance, or symptom resolution had been documented for recovered Cohort 3 donors. The sequencing sample was made of PBMCs or T cells enriched from blood (not recorded which). This clonotype was sampled from a young woman who had recovered from COVID-19. The rearrangement joins TRBV28 to TRBJ2-1, with 7 nucleotides matching TRBD1. The CDR3 bases are TGTGCCAGCAGCTCTCGATCGACAGGGCTCCTTTACAATGAGCAGTTCTTC. This codes for CASSSRSTGLLYNEQFF.